This TCR beta chain came from a study of spatial heterogeneity in lung cancer. Study overall: The donors, 72 patients with untreated early-stage non-small cell lung cancer, provided the samples. Consistently, beta-chain sequences turned up in larger numbers than alpha-chain sequences did.

The CDR3 is 15 amino acids. Germline V lookup: CDR1 SGHTA, CDR2 FQGTGA. Time point indicated: blood at routine non-recurrence follow-up after resection. Tumor, nontumor lung or frozen PBMC supplied whole RNA that was sequenced unsorted. The table lists this clonotype with many counts. The target antigen is unknown. The junction departs from the called germline gene at one end, perhaps through a read error. TCRdb reprocessed the 5' RACE reads with MiXCR, giving one entry per CDR3 protein. The table records under 75,000 distinct CDR3 sequences, 8% to 10% of them present only once. Regarding the study as a whole: There were more appearances of ubiquitous expanded tumor TCRs in blood at resection than at follow-up.

The material was PBMCs, obtained at follow-up. The chain is built from TRBV7-3 and TRBJ2-1; D perhaps matches TRBD1 (6 bases). This receptor was taken from a female donor with early-stage non-small cell lung cancer. The CDR3 DNA sequence: TGTGCCAGCAGCATAACACAGGGCTCCTACAATGAGCAGTTCTTC. It codes for CASSITQGSYNEQFF.